This T cell receptor (beta chain) stems from a study of shared clonotypes between healthy human individuals. Findings of the study overall: About 4.5% of naive CD4 clonotypes were common to a few donors.

Assay used: immunoSEQ multiplex PCR; TCRdb lists only in-frame clones, some missing. The sample lists 2 million to 2.5 million clones; 80% to 95% were seen once. Turning to this clone: Antigen specificity is unknown.

The J segment lost 4 bases and the V segment lost 3 bases, leaving 16 bases of the junction unmatched. The CDR3 covers 18 residues. The germline CDR1 and CDR2 sequences are SGHRS and YFSETQ. This clonotype originated in a young man in good health. Some clones in this sample may be carry-over from other donors' samples. The V gene is TRBV5-1, the J gene TRBJ2-7; 10 nucleotides match TRBD2. Input material: naive CD4+ T cells from PBMCs. Described subset: CD45RA+ positively selected. CDR3 loop: CASSWGTSAQPSLYEQYF. CDR3 nucleotides: TGCGCCAGCAGCTGGGGGACTAGCGCCCAGCCGAGCCTTTACGAGCAGTACTTC.